This T cell receptor beta chain was obtained from a study of T cell responses to AZD1222 COVID-19 vaccine. Regarding the study as a whole: The donor cohort was predominantly white British with a female majority, and clonal diversity may have been underestimated. Spike-specific TCR depth and breadth grew after two AZD1222 doses. Only a handful of AZD1222 recipients were seropositive at baseline.

Researchers grouped second doses given at about 4 or about 12 weeks into one pool. Trimming removed 0 bases at V and 2 bases at J, with 9 bases between. This CDR3 spans 14 amino acids. Germline values: CDR1 SGHNT, CDR2 YYREEE (reference sequence). Remarks on this clone: The antigen is undetermined.

Libraries were prepared by immunoSEQ multiplex PCR; TCRdb keeps only in-frame clonotypes and omits some of them. The table shows 100,000 to 150,000 clones, with about nine tenths occurring only once. This TCR derives from an adult who received the AZD1222 COVID-19 vaccine. The input for sequencing was peripheral blood, taken 28 days after the second AZD1222 dose. The chain links TRBV5-4 to TRBJ2-7; unclear D gene. CDR3 loop: CASSLDLLTYEQYF. For the CDR3, the DNA is TGTGCCAGCAGCTTGGATTTGTTAACCTACGAGCAGTACTTC.